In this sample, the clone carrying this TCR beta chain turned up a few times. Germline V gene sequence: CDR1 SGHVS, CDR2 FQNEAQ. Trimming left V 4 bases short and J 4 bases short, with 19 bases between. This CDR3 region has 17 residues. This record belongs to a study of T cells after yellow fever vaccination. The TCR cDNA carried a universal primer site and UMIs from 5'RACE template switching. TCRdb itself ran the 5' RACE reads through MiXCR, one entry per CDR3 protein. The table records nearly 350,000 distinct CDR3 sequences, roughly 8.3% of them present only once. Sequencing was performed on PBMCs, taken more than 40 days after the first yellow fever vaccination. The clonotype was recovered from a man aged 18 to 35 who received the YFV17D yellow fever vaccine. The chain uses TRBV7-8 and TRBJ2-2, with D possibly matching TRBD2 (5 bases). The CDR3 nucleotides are TGTGCCAGCAGCTCTAGCCCACTTACGCGCTCCACCGGGGAGCTGTTTTTT. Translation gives CASSSSPLTRSTGELFF.